Presented here are 14 T cell receptor beta chains from one specimen sequenced in a study of T cell responses to AZD1222 COVID-19 vaccine. Here immunoSEQ multiplex PCR was the method, and the copy in TCRdb shows in-frame clones only, minus some. Of some 48,000 clones listed, approximately 83% were seen once; the top ten hold less than 9%. The specimen was peripheral blood, collected 28 days after the second AZD1222 dose. These receptors were obtained from an adult who received the AZD1222 COVID-19 vaccine.

The chain links TRBV19 to TRBJ1-2, with D perhaps matching TRBD1 (5 bases). The CDR3 is made up of 12 amino acids. Trimming pared 5 bases from V and 5 bases from J, leaving 9 bases between. Germline assignment: CDR1 LNHDA and CDR2 SQIVND (reference sequence). The CDR3 bases are TGTGCCAGTAGTCCCCAGGGTTATGGCTACACCTTC. Translation gives CASSPQGYGYTF. The entire variable domain, with the rest obtained from reference TRBV19 and TRBJ1-2, is as follows: DGGITQSPKYLFRKEGQNVTLSCEQNLNHDAMYWYRQDPGQGLRLIYYSQIVNDFQKGDIAEGYSVSREKKESFPLTVTSAQKNPTAFYLCASSPQGYGYTFGSGTRLTVV.

The rearrangement links TRBV19 to TRBJ2-6, with no clear D. The CDR3 length is 13 residues. The V end was cut by 5 bases, the J end by 4 bases, with 6 bases between. Germline CDR1 is LNHDA and CDR2 is SQIVND (reference sequence). The CDR3 nucleotides are TGTGCCAGTAGTGATCAGGGGGCCAACGTCCTGACTTTC. Amino acid sequence: CASSDQGANVLTF.

The chain couples TRBV11-2 to TRBJ2-5; TRBD2 matches at 8 bases. The J segment lost 4 bases and the V segment lost 5 bases, leaving 3 bases of the junction unmatched. The CDR3 contains 13 residues. From germline, CDR1 is SGHAT and CDR2 FQNNGV. CDR3 nucleotide sequence: TGTGCCAGCAGCGGGGCGGGAGGAGAGACCCAGTACTTC. Protein: CASSGAGGETQYF.

This clone was observed a handful of times. This rearrangement joins TRBV9 to TRBJ1-2, with D possibly being TRBD1 (6 bases). This CDR3 is 14 amino acids long. Per germline, CDR1 SGDLS and CDR2 YYNGEE. The germline V and J ends were trimmed by 0 bases and 4 bases, with 10 bases remaining between them. This chain's CDR3 is CASSVATGTYGYTF. In DNA, the CDR3 is TGTGCCAGCAGCGTAGCTACAGGGACCTATGGCTACACCTTC.

V and J are TRBV19 and TRBJ2-2, with D unclear. The CDR3 is made up of 15 amino acids. Germline V gene lookup returns CDR1 LNHDA and CDR2 SQIVND (reference sequence). Between the trimmed V and J ends, which lost 5 bases and 2 bases, there was a span of 12 bases. CDR3 sequence reads: CASSPPLANTGELFF. The CDR3 nucleotides read TGTGCCAGTAGTCCCCCCCTGGCCAACACCGGGGAGCTGTTTTTT. Full variable domain (rest looked up from reference TRBV19 and TRBJ2-2): DGGITQSPKYLFRKEGQNVTLSCEQNLNHDAMYWYRQDPGQGLRLIYYSQIVNDFQKGDIAEGYSVSREKKESFPLTVTSAQKNPTAFYLCASSPPLANTGELFFGEGSRLTVL.

V and J are TRBV19 and TRBJ2-4; D may match TRBD1 or TRBD2 (5 bases each). CDR1 LNHDA and CDR2 SQIVND come from the germline V gene (reference sequence). The CDR3 consists of 15 residues. V was trimmed by 0 bases and J by 5 bases, leaving 11 bases between them. CDR3 sequence (DNA): TGTGCCAGTAGTATAGAGGGGGAGAACCAAAACATTCAGTACTTC. Translating it yields CASSIEGENQNIQYF. The variable domain in full, completed from reference TRBV19 and TRBJ2-4, reads DGGITQSPKYLFRKEGQNVTLSCEQNLNHDAMYWYRQDPGQGLRLIYYSQIVNDFQKGDIAEGYSVSREKKESFPLTVTSAQKNPTAFYLCASSIEGENQNIQYFGAGTRLSVL.

V usage is TRBV5-3 and J usage is TRBJ2-4; possible D gene TRBD1, 5 bases. TRBV5-3 qualifies as an ORF whose function is uncertain. The CDR3 is 13 residues long. The V end was cut by 0 bases, the J end by 5 bases, with 6 bases between. The DNA of the CDR3 is TGTGCCAGAAGCTTGGAAGGGGAAAACATTCAGTACTTC. Its translation: CARSLEGENIQYF.

This clone appeared a single time. This chain links TRBV6-5 with TRBJ1-5; D not certain. Germline assignment: CDR1 MNHEY and CDR2 SVGAGI. V gave up 2 bases and J gave up 2 bases, with 1 base separating them. There are 12 residues in the CDR3. The CDR3 nucleotides are TGTGCCAGCAGTTACCGCAATCAGCCCCAGCATTTT. Its translation is CASSYRNQPQHF.

The chain employs TRBV27 and TRBJ1-1, with 7 positions matching TRBD1. The CDR3 covers 15 residues. V was pared by 7 bases and J by 0 bases, with 8 bases of the junction left unmatched. The germline gives CDR1 MNHEY, CDR2 SMNVEV (reference sequence). In nucleotides, the CDR3 is TGTGCCAGCAATACGTTGACAGGGATGAACACTGAAGCTTTCTTT. This translates into CASNTLTGMNTEAFF.

CDR3 in DNA: TGTGCCAGCAGTTCCCCCCCGCCCGGGTCTGGGGCCAACGTCCTGACTTTC. Its translation: CASSSPPPGSGANVLTF. The rearrangement joins TRBV28 to TRBJ2-6; D is ambiguous. The germline V and J ends were trimmed by 4 bases and 1 base, with 14 bases remaining between them. Germline values: CDR1 MDHEN, CDR2 SYDVKM. This CDR3 region has 17 residues. The variable domain in full, with the rest retrieved from reference TRBV28 and TRBJ2-6, is DVKVTQSSRYLVKRTGEKVFLECVQDMDHENMFWYRQDPGLGLRLIYFSYDVKMKEKGDIPEGYSVSREKKERFSLILESASTNQTSMYLCASSSPPPGSGANVLTFGAGSRLTVL.

The chain carries TRBV29-1 and TRBJ2-1, with 14 bases identical to TRBD2. Losses at the gene ends were 8 bases for V and 8 bases for J; bases not matched to a gene: 8. This CDR3 has 14 amino acids. CDR1 is SQVTM and CDR2 is ANQGSEA in the germline V gene. The CDR3 bases are TGCAGCCTAGGACTAGCGGGAGGCAGGGATGAGCAGTTCTTC. Its protein product is CSLGLAGGRDEQFF.

This chain joins TRBV11-2 and TRBJ2-7, with a possible D match to TRBD1 (6 bases). This CDR3 is 15 amino acids long. V was pared by 1 base and J by 3 bases, with 13 bases between. Looked up from germline, CDR1 is SGHAT and CDR2 is FQNNGV. CDR3 loop: CASSLGASTGYEQYF. For the CDR3, the DNA is TGTGCCAGCAGCTTAGGCGCCTCGACAGGCTACGAGCAGTACTTC. The complete variable domain, with remaining parts taken from reference TRBV11-2 and TRBJ2-7, reads EAGVAQSPRYKIIEKRQSVAFWCNPISGHATLYWYQQILGQGPKLLIQFQNNGVVDDSQLPKDRFSAERLKGVDSTLKIQPAKLEDSAVYLCASSLGASTGYEQYFGPGTRLTVT.

The chain recombines TRBV19 with TRBJ2-1; the match to TRBD2 covers 13 bases. CDR3 length: 17 residues. V gave up 2 bases and J gave up 4 bases; unmatched junction bases: 5. Germline V gene lookup returns CDR1 LNHDA and CDR2 SQIVND (reference sequence). CDR3 residues: CASSIRLAGGRYNEQFF. In nucleotides, the CDR3 is TGTGCCAGTAGTATACGACTAGCGGGAGGCAGGTACAATGAGCAGTTCTTC.

CDR3 in DNA: TGCAGCGTTCTTACCCGGGAGTACTACGAGCAGTACTTC. It codes for CSVLTREYYEQYF. The rearrangement uses TRBV29-1 and TRBJ2-7, with D possibly being TRBD2 (6 bases). CDR1 and CDR2 from the germline V gene are SQVTM and ANQGSEA. The CDR3 has 13 amino acids. Trimming took off 5 bases at V and 3 bases at J, with 14 bases between the two ends.